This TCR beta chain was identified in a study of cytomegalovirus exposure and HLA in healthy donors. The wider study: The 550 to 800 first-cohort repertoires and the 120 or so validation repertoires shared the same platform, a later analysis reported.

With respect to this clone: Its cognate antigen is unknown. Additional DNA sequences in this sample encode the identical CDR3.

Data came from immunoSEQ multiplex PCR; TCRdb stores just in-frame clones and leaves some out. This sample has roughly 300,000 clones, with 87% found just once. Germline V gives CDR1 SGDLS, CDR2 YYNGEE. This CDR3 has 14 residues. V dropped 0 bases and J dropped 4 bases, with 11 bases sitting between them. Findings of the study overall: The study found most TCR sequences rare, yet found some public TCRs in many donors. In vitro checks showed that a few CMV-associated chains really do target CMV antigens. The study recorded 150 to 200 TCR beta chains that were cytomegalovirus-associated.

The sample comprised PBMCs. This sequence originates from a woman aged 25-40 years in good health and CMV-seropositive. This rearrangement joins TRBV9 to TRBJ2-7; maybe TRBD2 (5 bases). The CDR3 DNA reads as TGTGCCAGCAGCGTAGGTGGTAGCGATTACGAGCAGTACTTC. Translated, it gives CASSVGGSDYEQYF.